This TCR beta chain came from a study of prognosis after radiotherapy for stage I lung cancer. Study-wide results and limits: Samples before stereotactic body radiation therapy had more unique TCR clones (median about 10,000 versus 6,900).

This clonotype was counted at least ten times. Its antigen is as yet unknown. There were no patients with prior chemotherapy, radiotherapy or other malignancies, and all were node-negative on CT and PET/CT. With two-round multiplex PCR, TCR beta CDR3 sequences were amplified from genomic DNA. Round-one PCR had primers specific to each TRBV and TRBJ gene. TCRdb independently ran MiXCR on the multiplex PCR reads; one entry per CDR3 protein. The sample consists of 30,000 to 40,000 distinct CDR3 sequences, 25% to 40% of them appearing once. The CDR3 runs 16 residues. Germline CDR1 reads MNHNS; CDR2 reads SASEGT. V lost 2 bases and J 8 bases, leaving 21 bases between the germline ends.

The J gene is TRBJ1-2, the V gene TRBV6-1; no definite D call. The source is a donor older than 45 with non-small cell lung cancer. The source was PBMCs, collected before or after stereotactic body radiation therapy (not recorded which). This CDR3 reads CASSEIGLKLSGGYTF. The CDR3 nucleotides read TGTGCCAGCAGTGAAATCGGGCTGAAGCTCTCGGGGGGCTACACCTTC.